These 2 T cell receptor beta chains originate from one sample sequenced in a study of T cell changes during pregnancy in multiple sclerosis. Produced via immunoSEQ multiplex PCR; TCRdb's table is partial and in-frame only. The repertoire holds about 100,000 clones, with approximately 94% as singletons. The source was peripheral blood, collected before pregnancy. The receptors here all came from a female donor with multiple sclerosis, enrolled in a pregnancy study.

The chain has TRBV2 and TRBJ2-3, with 13 positions matching TRBD2. There are 16 residues in the CDR3. V was clipped by 7 bases and J by 4 bases; unmatched bases: 8. CDR1 is SNHLY, CDR2 FYNNEI, per germline. Here the CDR3 reads CASTAGTSGISDTQYF. The DNA of the CDR3 is TGTGCCAGCACCGCGGGGACTAGCGGGATCTCAGATACGCAGTATTTT. Full variable domain (missing parts from reference TRBV2 and TRBJ2-3): EPEVTQTPSHQVTQMGQEVILRCVPISNHLYFYWYRQILGQKVEFLVSFYNNEISEKSEIFDDQFSVERPDGSNFTLKIRSTKLEDSAMYFCASTAGTSGISDTQYFGPGTRLTVL.

In DNA, the CDR3 is TGTGCCAGCAGCCCAAGCAGGGGGAATGAGCAGTTCTTC. This gives the protein CASSPSRGNEQFF. The genes are TRBV7-7 and TRBJ2-1; 7 bases are a match to TRBD1. Germline V gives CDR1 SSHAT, CDR2 FNYEAQ (reference sequence). This CDR3 contains 13 residues. The V and J ends lost 5 bases and 7 bases, in that order; junction bases with no gene match: 5.